These 13 T cell receptor beta chains were all obtained from the same sample, sequenced in a study of blood T cell repertoires in COVID-19. Only in-frame clones appear in the TCRdb table, and some are missing; sequencing was by immunoSEQ multiplex PCR. The data show 100,000 to 150,000 clones, around 88% seen once. Sample: peripheral blood. These TCRs come from a human donor in a cohort sampled during active COVID-19.

This chain links TRBV7-9 with TRBJ2-3; 9 bases map to TRBD1. CDR1 SEHNR and CDR2 FQNEAQ come from the germline V gene (reference sequence). Unmatched junction bases numbered 5, after V lost 7 bases and J lost 9 bases. The CDR3 length is 12 residues. CDR3 loop: CASTMGTGTQYF. For the CDR3, the DNA is TGTGCCAGCACCATGGGGACAGGGACGCAGTATTTT.

The chain employs TRBV7-2 and TRBJ2-2; D may be TRBD2 (5 bases). CDR1 SGHTA and CDR2 FQGNSA come from the germline V gene. The V gene lost 3 bases and the J gene lost 4 bases, with 15 bases spanning the gap. The CDR3 has 16 residues. DNA for the CDR3: TGTGCCAGCAGCTTGATAATAGTCCGGGGCACCGGGGAGCTGTTTTTT. Its translation: CASSLIIVRGTGELFF.

V gene TRBV6-1 combines with J gene TRBJ1-1; 12 nucleotides match TRBD1. After removal of 4 bases from V and 1 base from J, the junction contained 13 bases not matched to a gene. Per the germline V gene, CDR1 is MNHNS and CDR2 is SASEGT. The CDR3 is made up of 19 amino acids. CDR3 nucleotide sequence: TGTGCCAGCAGTGTTCGTTTCACTGGGACAGGGGGCCGGAACACTGAAGCTTTCTTT. Its translation is CASSVRFTGTGGRNTEAFF.

The chain joins TRBV30 to TRBJ1-6; 7 bases map to TRBD1. Germline CDR1 GTSNPN, CDR2 SVGIG (reference sequence). V shed 5 bases and J 7 bases; nucleotides not matched to a gene: 5. The CDR3 spans 13 residues. CDR3 region: CAWGGTANSPLHF. The CDR3 nucleotides are TGTGCCTGGGGAGGGACAGCCAATTCACCCCTCCACTTT.

The chain employs TRBV7-9 and TRBJ1-1, with D tentatively TRBD1 (5 bases). The germline gives CDR1 SEHNR, CDR2 FQNEAQ (reference sequence). V lost 5 bases and J lost 2, with 15 bases in between. This CDR3 is built from 15 residues. This chain's CDR3 is CASSPWGDLNTEAFF. In nucleotides, the CDR3 is TGTGCCAGCAGCCCGTGGGGGGATCTTAACACTGAAGCTTTCTTT.

The chain recombines TRBV7-2 with TRBJ2-1; D possibly corresponds to TRBD2 (6 bases). The germline CDR1 and CDR2 sequences are SGHTA and FQGNSA. Trimming cost V 7 bases and J 10 bases, with 17 bases left between them. This CDR3 is built from 13 residues. Written as DNA, the CDR3 is TGTGCCAGCACCCCCACTAGCCCGGGCGAGCAGTTCTTC. Amino acid sequence: CASTPTSPGEQFF.

The chain has TRBV5-1 and TRBJ2-1; D is perhaps TRBD2 (5 bases). Germline lookup yields CDR1 SGHRS and CDR2 YFSETQ. Trimming took 2 bases from V and 0 from J, leaving 12 bases between them. The CDR3 totals 16 residues. CDR3 in amino acids: CASSLLAPSSYNEQFF. The CDR3 DNA is TGCGCCAGCAGCTTATTAGCGCCGAGCTCCTACAATGAGCAGTTCTTC.

J is TRBJ1-2 and V is TRBV9; D is undetermined. Germline CDR1 and CDR2: SGDLS and YYNGEE. Trimming removed 0 bases at V and 0 bases at J, with 12 bases between. This CDR3 has 16 amino acids. The CDR3 reads CASSVAGGETNYGYTF. The CDR3 DNA reads as TGTGCCAGCAGCGTAGCTGGCGGAGAGACTAACTATGGCTACACCTTC.

The chain links TRBV28 to TRBJ1-1; TRBD1 matches at 9 bases. Germline values: CDR1 MDHEN, CDR2 SYDVKM. This CDR3 region has 14 residues. The junction had 9 bases not matched to a gene; V was cut back by 7 bases and J by 6 bases. CDR3 in DNA: TGTGCCAGCACCATGACAGGGGGGTTCTCTGAAGCTTTCTTT. Protein: CASTMTGGFSEAFF.

The chain recombines TRBV5-1 with TRBJ2-3, with 8 bases identical to TRBD1. Germline V gene lookup returns CDR1 SGHRS and CDR2 YFSETQ. Trimming cost V 3 bases and J 7 bases; bases outside gene matches: 10. CDR3 length: 15 residues. CDR3 amino acids: CASSSPRTGPYTQYF. Written as DNA, the CDR3 is TGCGCCAGCAGCTCGCCTAGGACAGGGCCCTATACGCAGTATTTT.

This sequence joins TRBV19 and TRBJ2-1, with 9 bases fitting TRBD2. The germline gives CDR1 LNHDA, CDR2 SQIVND (reference sequence). The CDR3 length is 17 residues. V gave up 4 bases and J gave up 0 bases; unmatched junction bases: 7. CDR3 coding DNA: TGTGCCAGTAGTAGTAGCGGGAGAGAGAGCTCCTACAATGAGCAGTTCTTC. It encodes CASSSSGRESSYNEQFF.

This clone has more than one count but fewer than ten. V usage is TRBV10-3 and J usage is TRBJ1-1; no reliable D call. CDR3 size: 13 residues. Germline lookup yields CDR1 ENHRY and CDR2 SYGVKD. V lost 3 bases to trimming and J lost 3 bases, with 8 bases between them. CDR3 DNA sequence: TGTGCCATCAGTGAACGCCAGGACACTGAAGCTTTCTTT. This codes for CAISERQDTEAFF.

This clone appeared a single time. The genes are TRBV9 and TRBJ1-2, with 7 bases matching TRBD1. The junction had 5 bases not matched to a gene; V was cut back by 0 bases and J by 0 bases. This CDR3 comprises 16 residues. The V gene's germline CDR1 is SGDLS and CDR2 YYNGEE. The CDR3 coding sequence is TGTGCCAGCAGCGTAGATCCAGGGGGACCTAACTATGGCTACACCTTC. Translating it yields CASSVDPGGPNYGYTF.